A selection of T cell receptor beta chains follows, all from one sample in a study of T cell repertoires in cytomegalovirus infection. TCRdb ran MiXCR on the reads and lists one entry per CDR3 protein. The sample consists of 700,000 to 900,000 distinct CDR3 sequences, roughly 29% of them appearing once. What these receptors recognize is not known. The material sequenced was cultured CD8+ T cells from PBMCs, taken from culture after CMV antigen stimulation. The receptors were gathered from a human donor in good health (CMV status not recorded). Some clones in this sample may be carry-over from other donors' samples. CDR3s include the opening cysteine and the closing phenylalanine or tryptophan. D genes are given only for firm matches. For some rows the clone size is stated as once, few or many, or as a class when expanded; others skip it.

J | V | D | size | DNA | CDR3
TRBJ2-1 | TRBV5-1 | TRBD1 | few | TGCGCCAGCAGCTTGGTGGGACAGGGGGGCCTAAGCTCCTACAATGAGCAGTTCTTC | CASSLVGQGGLSSYNEQFF
TRBJ2-3 | TRBV11-2 | . | few | TGTGCCAGCAGCTTTTCGGGGACAACTAGCACAGATACGCAGTATTTT | CASSFSGTTSTDTQYF
TRBJ2-1 | TRBV7-9 | . | few | TGTGCCAGCAGCCGTGACGATGAGCAGTTCTTC | CASSRDDEQFF
TRBJ2-5 | TRBV5-4 | . | . | TGTGCCAGCAGCTTAGAGGGTTTGGAGACCCAGTACTTC | CASSLEGLETQYF
TRBJ2-1 | TRBV10-3 | . | many | TGTGCCATCAGTGAGAATAGCGGATTCAGCTCCTACAATGAGCAGTTCTTC | CAISENSGFSSYNEQFF
TRBJ2-3 | TRBV19 | . | few | TGTGCCAGTTCGTTGGCGGGGGCTCACACAGATACGCAGTATTTT | CASSLAGAHTDTQYF
TRBJ2-2 | TRBV7-8 | . | many | TGTGCCAGCAGCTTATTTGTCCCGGAGCTGTTTTTT | CASSLFVPELFF
TRBJ1-1 | TRBV5-6 | TRBD1 | . | TGTGCCAGCAGCTGGGAGCCCGGACAGGGGAACACTGAAGCTTTCTTT | CASSWEPGQGNTEAFF
TRBJ2-2 | TRBV4-1 | . | . | TGCGCCAGCAGCCAAGATGGAGGGGAGCTGTTTTTT | CASSQDGGELFF
TRBJ1-2 | TRBV6-5 | TRBD1 | many | TGTGCCAGCAGCCAGGGGACAGGAGGGGGCTACACCTTC | CASSQGTGGGYTF
TRBJ2-5 | TRBV6-5 | . | . | TGTGCCAGCAGTCTGACACCCCCGGAGACCCAGTACTTC | CASSLTPPETQYF
TRBJ2-1 | TRBV7-2 | TRBD2 | many | TGTGCCAGCAGCACGGGAGCGGGGGGACGCAATGAGCAGTTCTTC | CASSTGAGGRNEQFF
TRBJ1-6 | TRBV27 | . | . | TGTGCCAGCAGTTTAAAGAAGACAGCAGTTTCACCCCTCCACTTT | CASSLKKTAVSPLHF
TRBJ2-3 | TRBV7-4 | TRBD2 | many | TGTGCCAGCAGCCAGACGGCGGGGGGGACTAGGCCCGGCACAGATACGCAGTATTTT | CASSQTAGGTRPGTDTQYF
TRBJ2-3 | TRBV11-2 | . | . | TGTGCCAGCAGCGTAGGACTTCCGTCTAGCACAGATACGCAGTATTTT | CASSVGLPSSTDTQYF
TRBJ2-1 | TRBV28 | TRBD2 | . | TGTGCCAGCAGTTTATCACTAGCGGATCCGAGCTCCTACAATGAGCAGTTCTTC | CASSLSLADPSSYNEQFF
TRBJ1-1 | TRBV27 | . | many | TGTGCCAGCAGCCTGGCGCGGGTGAACACTGAAGCTTTCTTT | CASSLARVNTEAFF
TRBJ1-2 | TRBV29-1 | . | . | TGCAGCGTTGAAGATACAAGAATTTATGGCTACACCTTC | CSVEDTRIYGYTF
TRBJ2-5 | TRBV7-9 | TRBD2 | . | TGTGCCAGCAGCTTAGCCGGGGGGGCCGAAGAGACCCAGTACTTC | CASSLAGGAEETQYF
TRBJ2-3 | TRBV27 | . | many | TGTGCCAGCCCGGGGGAAAGCACAGATACGCAGTATTTT | CASPGESTDTQYF
TRBJ2-2 | TRBV5-1 | . | . | TGCGCCAGCAGCCCGGGACCCGCGAACACCGGGGAGCTGTTTTTT | CASSPGPANTGELFF
TRBJ2-7 | TRBV5-1 | TRBD1 | . | TGCGCCAGCAGCTCGGGGACAGAACACTACGAGCAGTACTTC | CASSSGTEHYEQYF
TRBJ2-3 | TRBV5-1 | . | . | TGCGCCAGCAACCCAGACACAGATACGCAGTATTTT | CASNPDTDTQYF
TRBJ2-1 | TRBV19 | . | . | TGTGACAGTAGTAAGGGTGAGCAGTTCTTC | CDSSKGEQFF
TRBJ1-2 | TRBV27 | . | . | TGTGCCAGCAGTTTCAACAAAAACTATGGCTACACCTTC | CASSFNKNYGYTF
TRBJ2-6 | TRBV7-6 | . | . | TGTGCCAGCAGCTTAGCGGGGGTCTCTGGGGCCAACGTCCTGACTTTC | CASSLAGVSGANVLTF
TRBJ1-5 | TRBV6-6 | TRBD1 | few | TGTGCCAGCAGCCCCTTAGCCGGGACAGGGGCCCATCAGCCCCAGCATTTT | CASSPLAGTGAHQPQHF
TRBJ1-6 | TRBV7-6 | . | many | TGTGCCAGCAGCTTAGCGAACCAGTATTCACCCCTCCACTTT | CASSLANQYSPLHF
TRBJ1-5 | TRBV27 | TRBD1 | many | TGTGCCAGCAGTCCTGGGACAGGTTATCAGCCCCAGCATTTT | CASSPGTGYQPQHF
TRBJ2-5 | TRBV7-2 | . | many | TGTGCCAGCAGCTTAGTCGGCAGGGATTTTCCTCAAGAGACCCAGTACTTC | CASSLVGRDFPQETQYF
TRBJ2-7 | TRBV15 | TRBD1 | . | TGTGCCACCAGCATGTCCCGGGACAGGGGATTCTACGAGCAGTACTTC | CATSMSRDRGFYEQYF
TRBJ1-1 | TRBV3-1 | . | . | TGTGCCAGCAGCCCTCTAAGTCGCGTGAACACTGAAGCTTTCTTT | CASSPLSRVNTEAFF
TRBJ2-7 | TRBV15 | . | few | TGTGCCACCAGCAGACAGAACTACGAGCAGTACTTC | CATSRQNYEQYF
TRBJ2-1 | TRBV7-4 | . | . | TGTGCCAGCAGCTTAAGTGGGGCCGTATCCTACAATGAGCAGTTCTTC | CASSLSGAVSYNEQFF
TRBJ2-7 | TRBV6-6 | . | . | TGTGCCAGCAGTTACCTTAGTAAAGAGCAGTACTTC | CASSYLSKEQYF
TRBJ2-1 | TRBV19 | TRBD2 | few | TGTGCCAGTAGTATCCCGTTACTAGCGGGGGGGCCTTTGTTCTTC | CASSIPLLAGGPLFF
TRBJ2-7 | TRBV13 | TRBD2 | . | TGTGTCAGCAGTCCCCCACTAGCGGGGGGTCTCCGCTACGAGCAGTACTTC | CVSSPPLAGGLRYEQYF
TRBJ1-2 | TRBV20-1 | TRBD1 | many | TGCAGTGCATTCACCGGGACAGGGGACCGTTATGGCTACACCTTC | CSAFTGTGDRYGYTF
TRBJ1-5 | TRBV7-9 | TRBD1 | few | TGTGCCAGCAGCTCAGGGGGCCTCCTGAAGCCCCAGCATTTT | CASSSGGLLKPQHF
TRBJ1-2 | TRBV6-1 | . | few | TGTGCCACGTTGGACGGGTTCTATGGCTACACCTTC | CATLDGFYGYTF
TRBJ2-3 | TRBV6-5 | . | once | TGTGCCAGCAGTCAGACTCCTACATGGGTAGATACGCAGTATTTT | CASSQTPTWVDTQYF
TRBJ1-4 | TRBV7-9 | . | few | TGTGCCAGCAGCTTCCCTGGGGGTAATGAAAAACTGTTTTTT | CASSFPGGNEKLFF
TRBJ1-3 | TRBV28 | . | few | TGTGCCAGCAGTTTATACCCCTTTAAAAGCTCTGGAAACACCATATATTTT | CASSLYPFKSSGNTIYF
TRBJ1-5 | TRBV5-5 | . | . | TGTGCCAGCAGCTTGGATGTAGATCAGCCCCAGCATTTT | CASSLDVDQPQHF
TRBJ1-5 | TRBV19 | . | many | TGTGCCAGCAGTTGGGCGGGCGATCAGCCCCAGCATTTT | CASSWAGDQPQHF
TRBJ2-5 | TRBV7-8 | TRBD1 | many | TGTGCCAGCAGCGCCGGGACAGGGGTCCAAGAGACCCAGTACTTC | CASSAGTGVQETQYF
TRBJ2-1 | TRBV6-1 | . | . | TGTGCCAGCATACGGATGGGTGGTTCACACAATGAGCAGTTCTTC | CASIRMGGSHNEQFF
TRBJ2-1 | TRBV6-8 | . | . | TGTGCCAGCAGTTACTCGGGGCCGAATGAGCAGTTCTTC | CASSYSGPNEQFF
TRBJ1-2 | TRBV7-2 | . | many | TGTGCCAGCAGCTTAGGCCCAGCTACCTATGGCTACACCTTC | CASSLGPATYGYTF
TRBJ1-1 | TRBV3-1 | TRBD1 | . | TGTGCCAGCAGCCAGCGAAATCGGGACAGGGCCTCTGAAGCTTTCTTT | CASSQRNRDRASEAFF